This TCR beta chain is from a study of blood T cell repertoires in COVID-19. Study in general: Samples taken during acute and convalescent COVID-19 were collected in the United States, Italy and Spain. Sample material is recorded as cDNA or gDNA derived from T cells, B-cell-depleted T cells, or PBMCs.

TCRdb's copy holds only in-frame clones and misses some; the assay was immunoSEQ multiplex PCR. The sample contains 90,000 to 95,000 clones, more than 75% of which appear only once. This CDR3 spans 16 amino acids. CDR1 is MNHNY and CDR2 is SVGAGI in the germline V gene (reference sequence). Trimming at V came to 2 bases and at J to 3 bases, leaving 6 bases not matched to a gene. What was sequenced was peripheral blood. The clonotype originates from a woman aged 80 or over with active COVID-19. V gene TRBV6-6 combines with J gene TRBJ2-1, with 8 bases lining up with TRBD2. Written as DNA, the CDR3 is TGTGCCAGCAGTTACCTACGGGAGGGGGGCTACAATGAGCAGTTCTTC. It translates to CASSYLREGGYNEQFF.